The T cell receptor beta chain described here comes from a study of cytomegalovirus exposure and HLA in healthy donors. PCR was performed using 60 Vbeta and 13 Jbeta primers. The assay was immunoSEQ multiplex PCR, and TCRdb's table has in-frame clones only and misses some. The profile covers 87,000 or so clones, with approximately 64% appearing a single time and approximately 3% taken by the ten largest. The germline V gene has CDR1 SEHNR and CDR2 FQNEAQ (reference sequence). The V gene lost 2 bases and the J gene lost 9 bases, with 16 bases spanning the gap. The CDR3 is 15 residues long. The sample taken for sequencing was PBMCs. This sequence was found in a man aged 60 to 75 in good health and CMV-seronegative. V and J are TRBV7-9 and TRBJ2-2; D might be TRBD2 (7 bases). CDR3 amino acids: CASSLSGTLTRELFF. The CDR3, as DNA: TGTGCCAGCAGCTTAAGCGGGACACTGACGAGGGAGCTGTTTTTT. The complete variable domain, with remaining parts taken from reference TRBV7-9 and TRBJ2-2, reads DTGVSQNPRHKITKRGQNVTFRCDPISEHNRLYWYRQTLGQGPEFLTYFQNEAQLEKSRLLSDRFSAERPKGSFSTLEIQRTEQGDSAMYLCASSLSGTLTRELFFGEGSRLTVL.